This T cell receptor (beta chain) was found in a study of T cells in Graves' hyperthyroidism and ophthalmopathy. Findings and limits, study-wide: Most clonotypes that expanded in the thyroid above 0.001 also showed up in blood.

Authors of the study amplified TCR beta CDR3 regions from RNA transcripts. The HTBI primer set was used in a first-round RT-PCR of the TCR CDR3. A single record per CDR3 protein comes from TCRdb applying MiXCR to the multiplex PCR reads. In the table there are some 490,000 distinct CDR3 sequences, 20% to 25% of which are singletons. Uncontrolled infection, other autoimmune disease, pregnancy or lactation excluded patients. This clonotype has at least ten counts. Its antigen is currently unknown. This CDR3 has 11 residues. The germline gives CDR1 SNHLY, CDR2 FYNNEI. The trim removed 9 bases at V and 4 bases at J, leaving 0 bases unmatched.

The sample was blood. This receptor was obtained from a woman aged 70-85 years with Graves' ophthalmopathy. V gene TRBV2 combines with J gene TRBJ1-1; 9 nucleotides line up with TRBD1. CDR3 protein: CARTGGTEAFF. The CDR3 DNA reads as TGTGCCAGGACAGGGGGCACTGAAGCTTTCTTT.